Listed below are T cell receptor beta chains from one sample, sequenced in a study of blood T cell repertoires in COVID-19. The repertoire was sequenced with immunoSEQ multiplex PCR; TCRdb's copy has only in-frame clones and lacks some. The sample shows some 180,000 clones, about 85% of them seen only once. Sequenced sample: PBMCs or T cells enriched from blood (not recorded which). The origin of the receptors is a man between 35 and 55 years old who had recovered from COVID-19. Both conserved end residues are part of each CDR3. A D gene is named only where the DNA matches it firmly. Clone sizes are given selectively: once, few, many, or a class where the clone is expanded.

V gene,clone size,J gene,D gene,CDR3 protein,CDR3 DNA
TRBV10-3,-,TRBJ1-1,-,CATVGHPNTEAFF,TGTGCCACTGTTGGACACCCGAACACTGAAGCTTTCTTT
TRBV4-1,few,TRBJ1-5,-,CASSQGRVGSNQPQHF,TGCGCCAGCAGCCAAGGCCGAGTGGGCAGCAATCAGCCCCAGCATTTT
TRBV28,few,TRBJ2-1,TRBD2,CASRTFAGGRDEQFF,TGTGCCAGCAGAACCTTCGCGGGAGGAAGGGATGAGCAGTTCTTC
TRBV7-9,-,TRBJ1-3,-,CASSRGTLSGNTIYF,TGTGCCAGCAGCCGTGGGACACTCTCTGGAAACACCATATATTTT
TRBV6-6,-,TRBJ1-1,TRBD1,CASREGQQYTEAFF,TGTGCCAGCAGAGAGGGACAGCAGTACACTGAAGCTTTCTTT
TRBV27,-,TRBJ2-6,TRBD1,CASLARDRPFSGANVLTF,TGTGCCAGCCTAGCCCGGGACAGGCCCTTCTCTGGGGCCAACGTCCTGACTTTC
TRBV7-8,once,TRBJ2-7,TRBD2,CASSLAIDWTSVYEQYF,TGTGCCAGCAGCTTAGCGATCGACTGGACTAGCGTCTACGAGCAGTACTTC
TRBV11-3,few,TRBJ1-6,-,CASSLDLHSPLHF,TGTGCCAGCAGCTTAGATCTCCATTCACCCCTCCACTTT
TRBV5-4,-,TRBJ1-2,-,CASSLEAQGLDGYTF,TGTGCCAGCAGCTTGGAGGCGCAGGGTCTGGATGGCTACACCTTC
TRBV27,-,TRBJ2-5,-,CASSLSAQETQYF,TGTGCCAGCAGTTTATCGGCCCAAGAGACCCAGTACTTC
TRBV29-1,-,TRBJ1-2,-,CSVEESGYGYTF,TGCAGCGTTGAAGAGTCAGGCTATGGCTACACCTTC
TRBV19,-,TRBJ2-7,TRBD1,CASSIGGQTSGEQYF,TGTGCCAGTAGTATAGGGGGACAGACCTCTGGCGAGCAGTACTTC
TRBV9,-,TRBJ1-5,-,CASARGLEQPQHF,TGTGCCAGCGCCCGTGGGCTTGAGCAGCCCCAGCATTTT
TRBV6-5,-,TRBJ1-5,-,CASSYSSRQPQHF,TGTGCCAGCAGTTACTCGAGCCGGCAGCCCCAGCATTTT
TRBV4-1,-,TRBJ2-7,TRBD2,CASSQEGLAGDYEQYF,TGCGCCAGCAGCCAAGAGGGGCTAGCGGGAGACTACGAGCAGTACTTC
TRBV28,-,TRBJ1-5,-,CASRGSQPQHF,TGTGCCAGCAGGGGGAGTCAGCCCCAGCATTTT
TRBV11-2,-,TRBJ1-2,-,CASSLGRFNYGYTF,TGTGCCAGCAGCTTAGGCCGGTTCAACTATGGCTACACCTTC
TRBV30,few,TRBJ1-2,TRBD1,CAWSAPTGTLYGYTF,TGTGCCTGGAGTGCCCCGACAGGGACCCTTTATGGCTACACCTTC
TRBV2,-,TRBJ2-5,-,CASRQTQETQYF,TGTGCCAGCAGACAGACACAAGAGACCCAGTACTTC
TRBV15,-,TRBJ1-2,-,CATSSTTNYGYTF,TGTGCCACCAGCAGCACTACTAACTATGGCTACACCTTC
TRBV6-2/TRBV6-3,-,TRBJ2-1,TRBD2,CASSPSSGVWNEQFF,TGTGCCAGCAGCCCATCTAGCGGGGTTTGGAATGAGCAGTTCTTC
TRBV5-1,-,TRBJ2-3,TRBD2,CASSLDIISGSTDTQYF,TGCGCCAGCAGCTTGGATATTATTAGCGGGAGCACAGATACGCAGTATTTT
TRBV25-1,-,TRBJ2-1,TRBD2,CASSEGLGNEQFF,TGTGCCAGCAGTGAGGGACTAGGCAATGAGCAGTTCTTC
TRBV18,-,TRBJ2-1,TRBD1,CASSTPQGDNEQFF,TGTGCCAGCTCTACGCCACAGGGGGATAATGAGCAGTTCTTC
TRBV12-3/TRBV12-4,-,TRBJ1-3,-,CASLESGNTIYF,TGTGCCAGCTTGGAGTCTGGAAACACCATATATTTT
TRBV7-9,-,TRBJ1-3,-,CASSLEVTGEGNTIYF,TGTGCCAGCAGCTTAGAGGTGACAGGAGAAGGAAACACCATATATTTT
TRBV19,once,TRBJ2-3,-,CASSPTGSVADTQYF,TGTGCCAGTAGCCCCACAGGCTCAGTGGCAGATACGCAGTATTTT
TRBV19,-,TRBJ1-2,TRBD1,CASSTGTGDFGGYTF,TGTGCCAGTTCGACCGGGACAGGGGATTTCGGTGGCTACACCTTC
TRBV10-1,once,TRBJ2-2,TRBD2,CASSDSGRAGTGELFF,TGCGCCAGCAGCGATAGCGGGAGGGCGGGCACCGGGGAGCTGTTTTTT
TRBV12-5,-,TRBJ1-1,-,CASGLLDFPSFF,TGTGCTAGTGGTTTGTTAGACTTTCCGTCTTTCTTT
TRBV7-9,-,TRBJ1-3,TRBD1,CASSLWTGGNTIYF,TGTGCCAGCAGTCTATGGACAGGGGGAAACACCATATATTTT
TRBV6-1,-,TRBJ1-6,-,CASSDSDNNSPLHF,TGTGCCAGCAGTGATTCAGATAATAATTCACCCCTCCACTTT
TRBV5-4,-,TRBJ1-4,TRBD1,CASSLSGTDEKLFF,TGTGCCAGCAGCTTGTCCGGGACAGATGAAAAACTGTTTTTT
TRBV2,-,TRBJ1-5,-,CASRLDTSPQPQHF,TGTGCCAGCAGACTAGACACGAGTCCTCAGCCCCAGCATTTT
TRBV11-3,-,TRBJ1-2,-,CASSSLQGTIYGYTF,TGTGCCAGCAGCTCGCTACAGGGAACTATCTATGGCTACACCTTC
TRBV19,-,TRBJ2-7,-,CASSIGSGLQYF,TGTGCCAGTAGTATAGGGAGTGGTTTGCAGTACTTC
TRBV12-3/TRBV12-4,-,TRBJ2-7,-,CASSTRVHEQYF,TGTGCCAGCAGTACCAGGGTTCACGAGCAGTACTTC
TRBV30,once,TRBJ1-2,-,CAWTLGGSASTF,TGTGCCTGGACTCTAGGCGGGAGCGCAAGCACCTTC
TRBV3-1/TRBV3-2,-,TRBJ1-6,TRBD1,CASSRGQSGSPLHF,TGTGCCAGCAGCCGGGGACAGTCGGGGTCACCCCTCCACTTT
TRBV4-1,-,TRBJ1-1,-,CASSPRRVTAEAFF,TGCGCCAGCAGCCCCAGGAGGGTAACCGCTGAAGCTTTCTTT
TRBV7-2,-,TRBJ2-7,TRBD2,CASSLWGTSGYEQYF,TGTGCCAGCAGCTTGTGGGGGACTAGCGGGTACGAGCAGTACTTC
TRBV30,-,TRBJ1-5,TRBD1,CAWSTGTGHQPQHF,TGTGCCTGGAGTACCGGGACAGGTCATCAGCCCCAGCATTTT
TRBV5-1,-,TRBJ2-3,TRBD1,CASATDRASTDTQYF,TGCGCCAGCGCGACGGACAGGGCCAGCACAGATACGCAGTATTTT
TRBV19,-,TRBJ1-1,TRBD1,CASTKDRGQTEAFF,TGTGCCAGTACCAAGGACAGGGGGCAAACTGAAGCTTTCTTT
TRBV24-1,-,TRBJ1-3,TRBD1,CATSDRQGDTIYF,TGTGCCACCAGTGACCGACAGGGCGACACCATATATTTT
TRBV24-1,-,TRBJ2-1,TRBD1,CATSDTGQGADEQFF,TGTGCCACCAGTGATACCGGACAGGGGGCGGATGAGCAGTTCTTC
TRBV27,many,TRBJ2-5,TRBD2,CASSLSGTSGSETQYF,TGTGCCAGCAGTTTATCCGGGACTAGCGGGAGTGAGACCCAGTACTTC
TRBV5-1,-,TRBJ1-2,-,CASSPAGVYYGYTF,TGCGCCAGCAGCCCGGCAGGGGTTTACTATGGCTACACCTTC
TRBV28,-,TRBJ2-5,TRBD1,CASSLGGQGANYEETQYF,TGTGCCAGCAGTTTAGGGGGACAGGGGGCGAACTACGAAGAGACCCAGTACTTC
TRBV7-3,-,TRBJ2-2,-,CASSLNQAGELFF,TGTGCCAGCAGCCTAAATCAGGCCGGGGAGCTGTTTTTT
TRBV11-2,-,TRBJ2-1,TRBD2,CASSLVRGNEQFF,TGTGCCAGCAGCTTAGTGCGGGGGAATGAGCAGTTCTTC
TRBV9,-,TRBJ1-2,-,CASSAKRTTNYGYTF,TGTGCCAGCAGTGCCAAGAGGACAACTAACTATGGCTACACCTTC
TRBV11-2,-,TRBJ2-1,-,CASSFFQYNEQFF,TGTGCCAGCAGCTTCTTCCAGTACAATGAGCAGTTCTTC
TRBV14,once,TRBJ2-5,TRBD1,CASSQVTGGRETQYF,TGTGCCAGCAGCCAAGTGACAGGGGGTCGCGAGACCCAGTACTTC
TRBV11-2,-,TRBJ1-6,TRBD1,CASSQLRDRGLGNSPLHF,TGTGCCAGCTCCCAATTACGGGACAGGGGGCTTGGTAATTCACCCCTCCACTTT
TRBV19,-,TRBJ2-4,-,CASGDSLNIQYF,TGTGCCAGCGGGGACTCCTTAAACATTCAGTACTTC
TRBV7-8,once,TRBJ1-1,-,CASRQGSGTEAFF,TGTGCCAGCAGACAGGGATCGGGCACTGAAGCTTTCTTT
TRBV5-5,-,TRBJ1-1,-,CASSLDMNTEAFF,TGTGCCAGCAGCTTAGACATGAACACTGAAGCTTTCTTT
TRBV24-1,-,TRBJ1-4,TRBD1,CATSYARDSNEKLFF,TGTGCCACCAGTTATGCCCGGGACAGTAATGAAAAACTGTTTTTT